Given below is one T cell receptor beta chain in context. Participants were aged 18 to 89 years from approximately 23 US areas. The data are from a study of blood T cell repertoires in COVID-19. Study in general: In Cohort 3, a recovered donor had either two negative PCRs, clearance, or symptom resolution. There were acute and convalescent COVID-19 samples, and they came from the United States, Italy and Spain.

Method: immunoSEQ multiplex PCR; TCRdb's copy keeps in-frame clones and lacks some. The table includes approximately 240,000 clones, 85% to 90% detected once. The CDR3 has 16 amino acids. Trimming removed 4 bases from V and 4 bases from J; junction bases left unmatched: 6. The germline CDR1 and CDR2 sequences are SGHTA and FQGNSA. The sample comprised PBMCs or T cells enriched from blood (not recorded which). This TCR was sampled from a woman between 50 and 59 years old in a cohort exposed to, infected with or recovered from COVID-19 (not recorded which). The chain carries TRBV7-2 and TRBJ2-5, with 13 positions matching TRBD2. The CDR3 coding sequence is TGTGCCAGCAGCTCGATCCGACTAGCGGGGGGAGAGACCCAGTACTTC. The encoded protein is CASSSIRLAGGETQYF.